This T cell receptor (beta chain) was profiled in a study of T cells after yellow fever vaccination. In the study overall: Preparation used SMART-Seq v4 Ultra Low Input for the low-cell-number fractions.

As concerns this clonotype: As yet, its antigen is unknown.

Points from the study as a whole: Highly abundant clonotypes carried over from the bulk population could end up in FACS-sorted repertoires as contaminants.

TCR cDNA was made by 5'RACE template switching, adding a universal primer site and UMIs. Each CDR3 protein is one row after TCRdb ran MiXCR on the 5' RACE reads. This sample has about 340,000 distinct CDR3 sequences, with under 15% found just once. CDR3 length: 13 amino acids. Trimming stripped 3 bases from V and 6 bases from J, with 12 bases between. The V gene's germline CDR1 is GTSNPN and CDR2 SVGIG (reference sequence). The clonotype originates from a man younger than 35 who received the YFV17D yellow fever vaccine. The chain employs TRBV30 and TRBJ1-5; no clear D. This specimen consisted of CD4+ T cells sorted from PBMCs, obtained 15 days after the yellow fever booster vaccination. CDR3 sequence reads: CAWRYTGRQPQHF. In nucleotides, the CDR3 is TGTGCCTGGAGATACACCGGGCGTCAGCCCCAGCATTTT.